The clone carrying this T cell receptor (beta chain) was detected only a few times. Its target is unknown. This sample is part of a study of T-cell memory formation after mild COVID-19. Whole-study results and caveats: CD4+ clones that contracted lay mainly in CM and EM; CD8+ ones lay in EMRA. Contracting clones from day 15 to 85 had balanced CD4/CD8; later expanders favoured CD4+.

One entry per CDR3 protein results from TCRdb running MiXCR on the 5' RACE reads. The table has about 610,000 distinct CDR3 sequences, around 16% seen once; the top ten hold 8.1%. Germline V lookup: CDR1 MGHRA, CDR2 YSYEKL. The V segment lost 0 bases and the J segment 7 bases; nucleotides outside the gene matches: 8. CDR3 length equals 15 residues. Sequencing input: PBMCs or a T cell subset sorted from them (not recorded which). The sequence came from an adult woman who had mild COVID-19 (a few samples of this study predate the infection). Cell type and time point are not known. This chain links TRBV4-1 with TRBJ1-2, with TRBD1 identical over 7 bases. CDR3 DNA: TGCGCCAGCAGCCAAGATTGGCAGGGGGGTGGTGGCTACACCTTC. Residues: CASSQDWQGGGGYTF.